The 26 T cell receptor beta chains presented below share a single source sample, sequenced in a study of OX40 agonist ivuxolimab in advanced cancers. The protocol was immunoSEQ multiplex PCR, while the TCRdb copy is restricted to in-frame clones and leaves out a portion. This repertoire shows approximately 70,000 clones, 85% found once; its top ten account for about 0.83%. Sequenced here: CD4+ or CD8+ T cells sorted from blood, sampled in a trial of the OX40 agonist ivuxolimab. The receptors stem from an adult with an advanced solid tumor such as melanoma, head and neck, liver or kidney cancer.

The chain is built from TRBV29-1 and TRBJ1-2, with D perhaps matching TRBD1 (5 bases). CDR3 length equals 13 residues. The V gene's germline CDR1 is SQVTM and CDR2 ANQGSEA. Trimming pared 1 base from V and 7 bases from J, leaving 13 bases between. The CDR3 sequence: CSVEGMQGIGYTF. DNA for the CDR3: TGCAGCGTTGAAGGTATGCAGGGAATTGGCTACACCTTC.

The rearrangement joins TRBV28 to TRBJ2-7; the match to TRBD1 covers 10 bases. Trimming took 6 bases from V and 3 from J; bases not matched to a gene: 2. The CDR3 is 13 amino acids. The germline V gene encodes CDR1 MDHEN and CDR2 SYDVKM. CDR3: CASRRTGGYEQYF. CDR3 coding DNA: TGTGCCAGCAGAAGGACAGGGGGCTACGAGCAGTACTTC.

The rearrangement uses TRBV4-3 and TRBJ1-1; a weak D match, TRBD1 (5 bases). With 1 base removed from V and 5 bases from J, the gap between germline ends came to 11 bases. From germline, CDR1 is LGHNA and CDR2 YSLEER. The CDR3 has 14 amino acids. This chain's CDR3 is CASSQASRGTEAFF. The CDR3 DNA reads as TGCGCCAGCAGCCAAGCGTCAAGGGGAACTGAAGCTTTCTTT.

This clone was seen a handful of times. The chain is built from TRBV2 and TRBJ1-2; perhaps TRBD1 as D (6 bases). The CDR3 has 13 amino acids. From germline, CDR1 is SNHLY and CDR2 FYNNEI. V lost 5 bases and J 2 bases, leaving 9 bases between the germline ends. The DNA of the CDR3 is TGTGCCAGCAGTCAAGGGGGGAACTATGGCTACACCTTC. It translates to CASSQGGNYGYTF.

The J gene is TRBJ1-6, the V gene TRBV12-5, with 9 bases identical to TRBD1. The germline gives CDR1 LGHNT, CDR2 FRNRAP. The CDR3 contains 14 residues. Trimming at V came to 6 bases and at J to 10 bases, leaving 7 bases not matched to a gene. This CDR3 is CASGPGQGISPLHF. The CDR3 DNA sequence: TGTGCTAGTGGACCGGGACAGGGCATATCACCCCTCCACTTT.

The chain employs TRBV10-2 and TRBJ2-5; 12 positions match TRBD1. Germline assignment: CDR1 WSHSY and CDR2 SAAADI. The ends lost 6 bases at V and 4 bases at J; junction bases unmatched: 3. The CDR3 spans 14 residues. The CDR3 spells CASRGTGGGETQYF. CDR3 nucleotides: TGCGCCAGCAGGGGGACAGGGGGCGGAGAGACCCAGTACTTC.

J is TRBJ2-1 and V is TRBV5-4; 7 nucleotides agree with TRBD2. The V and J ends lost 4 bases and 2 bases, in that order; junction bases with no gene match: 9. Germline V lookup: CDR1 SGHNT, CDR2 YYREEE (reference sequence). The CDR3 covers 16 residues. CDR3 DNA: TGTGCCAGCAGCCCCCGGGGGAGCGGGGCCTACAATGAGCAGTTCTTC. This sequence encodes CASSPRGSGAYNEQFF.

The gene calls are TRBV19 and TRBJ1-2; 10 positions match TRBD1. The CDR3 sequence is 13 residues long. Germline V gene lookup returns CDR1 LNHDA and CDR2 SQIVND (reference sequence). Losses at the gene ends were 4 bases for V and 8 bases for J; bases not matched to a gene: 4. CDR3 in DNA: TGTGCCAGTAGTACGGGACAGGGGTACGGCTACACCTTC. It translates to CASSTGQGYGYTF.

For this clone: Its ends do not fully match the called genes, so a read error is possible. The identical CDR3 is also encoded by other nucleotide sequences in the sample. The V and J genes are TRBV4-1 and TRBJ1-2; weak D call: TRBD1 (6 bases). CDR3 length: 14 amino acids. In germline, CDR1 is MGHRA, CDR2 YSYEKL. CDR3 in amino acids: CASSRPDRNYGYTF. CDR3 in DNA: TGCGCCAGCAGCCGCCCGGACAGAAACTATGGTTACACCTTC.

This clone was counted between two and nine times. This chain joins TRBV15 and TRBJ2-5; tentatively, D is TRBD2 (5 bases). Trimming took off 5 bases at V and 5 bases at J, with 9 bases between the two ends. The germline V gene has CDR1 LNHNV and CDR2 YYDKDF (reference sequence). The CDR3 totals 12 residues. The CDR3, as DNA: TGTGCCACCAGCCTGGGAGAGGAGACCCAGTACTTC. This translates into CATSLGEETQYF.

The V and J genes are TRBV7-2 and TRBJ2-7; D not resolved. V was clipped by 0 bases and J by 3 bases, with 9 bases between them. From germline, CDR1 is SGHTA and CDR2 FQGNSA. The CDR3 covers 14 residues. The CDR3 loop reads CASSLAQIGYEQYF. The CDR3, as DNA: TGTGCCAGCAGCTTAGCGCAAATTGGCTACGAGCAGTACTTC.

V gene TRBV7-8 combines with J gene TRBJ2-7; D perhaps matches TRBD1 (5 bases). Germline assignment: CDR1 SGHVS and CDR2 FQNEAQ. Trimming left V 3 bases short and J 0 bases short, with 9 bases between. The CDR3 sequence is 14 residues long. CDR3 region: CASSFLDSSYEQYF. The DNA for the CDR3 is TGTGCCAGCAGCTTTTTAGACAGCTCCTACGAGCAGTACTTC.

This rearrangement joins TRBV16 to TRBJ1-6, with TRBD1 identical over 11 bases. The CDR3 length is 15 residues. The J segment lost 7 bases and the V segment lost 4 bases, leaving 3 bases of the junction unmatched. Germline values: CDR1 KGHSY, CDR2 FQNENV. CDR3 sequence (DNA): TGTGCCAGCAGCCCCGGGACAGGGGGAAATTCACCCCTCCACTTT. Its protein product is CASSPGTGGNSPLHF.

The chain links TRBV19 to TRBJ2-3; 7 bases line up with TRBD2. Germline CDR1 LNHDA, CDR2 SQIVND (reference sequence). Trimming took 6 bases from V and 3 from J; bases not matched to a gene: 12. CDR3 length equals 16 residues. The CDR3 nucleotides read TGTGCCAGTAGCTTACTCTCAGCTAGCGGAACAGATACGCAGTATTTT. Protein product: CASSLLSASGTDTQYF.

V usage is TRBV7-2 and J usage is TRBJ2-7; the match to TRBD2 covers 8 bases. The CDR3 consists of 15 residues. The germline V gene has CDR1 SGHTA and CDR2 FQGNSA. Trimming took 2 bases from V and 4 from J; bases not matched to a gene: 7. As DNA, the CDR3 is TGTGCCAGCAGCTTACTACGGGAGGGCCCGTACGAGCAGTACTTC. This codes for CASSLLREGPYEQYF.

The J gene is TRBJ2-3, the V gene TRBV25-1, with 9 bases matching TRBD2. Germline CDR1 and CDR2: MGHDK and SYGVNS. V was clipped by 4 bases and J by 5 bases; unmatched bases: 4. The CDR3 totals 14 residues. CDR3 coding DNA: TGTGCCAGCAGTGGCCTAGCGGGGAGAGATACGCAGTATTTT. This encodes CASSGLAGRDTQYF.

The CDR3 region is CAWSDFGTAQSTQYF. DNA for the CDR3: TGTGCCTGGAGTGACTTTGGTACAGCCCAGAGTACGCAGTATTTT. The chain links TRBV30 to TRBJ2-3; no clear D gene. Per germline, CDR1 GTSNPN and CDR2 SVGIG (reference sequence). CDR3 size: 15 residues. V was pared by 1 base and J by 8 bases, with 19 bases between.

V gene TRBV14 combines with J gene TRBJ2-1; D remains ambiguous. This CDR3 has 11 amino acids. Germline lookup yields CDR1 SGHDN and CDR2 FVKESK. Trimming took 2 bases from V and 9 from J, leaving 5 bases between them. CDR3 nucleotide sequence: TGTGCCAGCAGCCAATACCGTGAGCAGTTCTTC. Its protein product is CASSQYREQFF.

J is TRBJ2-7 and V is TRBV25-1; TRBD1 agrees at 7 bases. The CDR3 consists of 13 residues. Trimming removed 5 bases from V and 7 bases from J; junction bases left unmatched: 8. Germline CDR1 is MGHDK and CDR2 is SYGVNS. CDR3: CASSSRQGREQYF. The CDR3 bases are TGTGCCAGCAGTTCTCGACAGGGCCGGGAGCAGTACTTC.

This clone was counted only a few times. The CDR3 spells CASSLKISQHNEQFF. The CDR3, as DNA: TGTGCCAGCAGCTTGAAGATTAGCCAGCACAATGAGCAGTTCTTC. The chain combines TRBV5-4 with TRBJ2-1; D is uncertain. CDR3 length equals 15 residues. V was shortened by 1 base and J by 5 bases, with 13 bases between the two germline ends. Germline CDR1 and CDR2: SGHNT and YYREEE (reference sequence).

The rearrangement uses TRBV4-1 and TRBJ2-5, with D possibly being TRBD1 (5 bases). The CDR3 has 15 amino acids. V was trimmed by 1 base and J by 0 bases, leaving 9 bases between them. Germline-derived CDR1 and CDR2 are MGHRA and YSYEKL. Written as DNA, the CDR3 is TGCGCCAGCAGCCAAGGGGGCAGGTACCAAGAGACCCAGTACTTC. Translation gives CASSQGGRYQETQYF.

The chain is built from TRBV27 and TRBJ2-7; D possibly matches TRBD1 or TRBD2 (6 bases each). The V and J ends lost 2 bases and 1 base respectively, with 9 bases between them. From germline, CDR1 is MNHEY and CDR2 SMNVEV (reference sequence). This CDR3 has 14 residues. The CDR3 bases are TGTGCCAGCAGTTTAGCGGGACATTCCTACGAGCAGTACTTC. Protein product: CASSLAGHSYEQYF.

This chain uses TRBV7-9 with TRBJ1-6, with D unclear. V was clipped by 1 base and J by 0 bases, with 10 bases between them. The CDR3 totals 17 residues. In germline, CDR1 is SEHNR, CDR2 FQNEAQ (reference sequence). CDR3 in DNA: TGTGCCAGCAGCTTAGGCGTGCCGAGCTCCTATAATTCACCCCTCCACTTT. The encoded protein is CASSLGVPSSYNSPLHF.

This rearrangement joins TRBV18 to TRBJ1-1; D may be TRBD1 (5 bases). V lost 6 bases and J lost 3, with 14 bases in between. The CDR3 has 14 residues. The germline gives CDR1 KGHSH, CDR2 LQKENI. CDR3 region: CASSVEGSDTEAFF. As DNA, the CDR3 is TGTGCCAGCTCGGTTGAGGGGTCCGACACTGAAGCTTTCTTT.

The J gene is TRBJ1-5, the V gene TRBV4-1; no clear D. The V and J ends lost 0 bases and 7 bases respectively, with 13 bases between them. The germline V gene encodes CDR1 MGHRA and CDR2 YSYEKL. This CDR3 contains 15 residues. The DNA of the CDR3 is TGCGCCAGCAGCCAAGAATCCATTAGTATCCAGCCCCAGCATTTT. This gives the protein CASSQESISIQPQHF.

This chain uses TRBV11-3 with TRBJ2-3, with D uncertain. There are 13 residues in the CDR3. Germline values: CDR1 SGHNT, CDR2 YENEEA. The V and J ends lost 0 bases and 5 bases respectively, with 6 bases between them. CDR3 loop: CASSLEMLDTQYF. CDR3 nucleotides: TGTGCCAGCAGCTTAGAGATGCTAGATACGCAGTATTTT.